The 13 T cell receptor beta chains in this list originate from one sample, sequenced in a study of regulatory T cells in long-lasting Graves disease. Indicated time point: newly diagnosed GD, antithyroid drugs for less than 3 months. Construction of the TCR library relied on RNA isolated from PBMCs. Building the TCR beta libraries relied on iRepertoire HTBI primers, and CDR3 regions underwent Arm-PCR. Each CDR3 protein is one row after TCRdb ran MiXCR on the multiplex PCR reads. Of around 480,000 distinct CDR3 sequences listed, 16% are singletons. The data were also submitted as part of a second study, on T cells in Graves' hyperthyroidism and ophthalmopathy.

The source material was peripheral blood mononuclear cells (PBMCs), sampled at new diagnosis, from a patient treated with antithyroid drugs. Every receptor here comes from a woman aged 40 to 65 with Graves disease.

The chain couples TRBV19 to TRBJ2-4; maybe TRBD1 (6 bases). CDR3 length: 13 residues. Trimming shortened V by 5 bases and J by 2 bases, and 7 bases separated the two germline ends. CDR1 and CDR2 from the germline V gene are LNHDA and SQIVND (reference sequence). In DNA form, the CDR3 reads TGTGCCAGTAGTGGGGACACCAAAAACATTCAGTACTTC. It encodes CASSGDTKNIQYF.

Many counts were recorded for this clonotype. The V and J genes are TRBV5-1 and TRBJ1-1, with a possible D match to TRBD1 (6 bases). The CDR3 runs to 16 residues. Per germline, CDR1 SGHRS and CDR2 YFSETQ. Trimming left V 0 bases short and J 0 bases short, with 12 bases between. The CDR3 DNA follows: TGCGCCAGCAGCTTGGCTAAGGACAGCATGAACACTGAAGCTTTCTTT. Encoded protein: CASSLAKDSMNTEAFF. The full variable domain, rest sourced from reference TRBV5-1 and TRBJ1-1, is KAGVTQTPRYLIKTRGQQVTLSCSPISGHRSVSWYQQTPGQGLQFLFEYFSETQRNKGNFPGRFSGRQFSNSRSEMNVSTLELGDSALYLCASSLAKDSMNTEAFFGQGTRLTVV.

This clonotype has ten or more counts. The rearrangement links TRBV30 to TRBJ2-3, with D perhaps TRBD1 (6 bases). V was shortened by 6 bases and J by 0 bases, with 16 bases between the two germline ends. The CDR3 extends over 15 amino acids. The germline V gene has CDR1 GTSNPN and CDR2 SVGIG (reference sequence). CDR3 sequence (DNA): TGTGCCTGCACGACAGGCCCACTTAGCACAGATACGCAGTATTTT. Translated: CACTTGPLSTDTQYF.

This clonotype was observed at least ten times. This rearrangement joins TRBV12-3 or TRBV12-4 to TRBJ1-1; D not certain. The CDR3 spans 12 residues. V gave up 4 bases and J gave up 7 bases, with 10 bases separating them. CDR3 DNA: TGTGCCAGCAGTTGGACCGGCTTTGAAGCTTTCTTT. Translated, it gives CASSWTGFEAFF.

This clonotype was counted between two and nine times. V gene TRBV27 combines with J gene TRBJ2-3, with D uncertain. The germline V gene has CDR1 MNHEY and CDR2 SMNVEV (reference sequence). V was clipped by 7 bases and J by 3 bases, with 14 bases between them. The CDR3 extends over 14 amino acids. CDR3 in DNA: TGTGCCAGCACCGCCGAGAGGAGTACAGATACGCAGTATTTT. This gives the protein CASTAERSTDTQYF.

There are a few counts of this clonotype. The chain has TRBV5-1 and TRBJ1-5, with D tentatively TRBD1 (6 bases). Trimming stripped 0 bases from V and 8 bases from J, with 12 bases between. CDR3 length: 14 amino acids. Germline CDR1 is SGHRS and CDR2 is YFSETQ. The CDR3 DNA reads TGCGCCAGCAGCTTGGAGGGACAAACTGAGCCCCAGCATTTT. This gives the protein CASSLEGQTEPQHF.

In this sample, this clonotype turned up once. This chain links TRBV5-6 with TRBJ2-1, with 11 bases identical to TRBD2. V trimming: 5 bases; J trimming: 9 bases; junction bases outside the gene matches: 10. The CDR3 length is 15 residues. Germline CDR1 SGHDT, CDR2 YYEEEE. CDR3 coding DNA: TGTGCCAGCAGTTCACTAGCGGGGGCCACTTTTGAGCAGTTCTTC. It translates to CASSSLAGATFEQFF.

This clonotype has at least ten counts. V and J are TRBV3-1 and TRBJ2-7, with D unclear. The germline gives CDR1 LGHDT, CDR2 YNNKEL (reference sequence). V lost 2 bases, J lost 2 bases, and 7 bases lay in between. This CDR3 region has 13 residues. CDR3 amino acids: CASSQSTAYEQYF. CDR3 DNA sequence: TGTGCCAGCAGCCAATCGACCGCCTACGAGCAGTACTTC.

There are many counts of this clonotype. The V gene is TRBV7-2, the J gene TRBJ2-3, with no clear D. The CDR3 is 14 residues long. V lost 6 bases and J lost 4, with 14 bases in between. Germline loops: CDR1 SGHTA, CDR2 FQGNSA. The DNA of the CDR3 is TGTGCCAGCAGTTATGCTATCTCGGCAGATACGCAGTATTTT. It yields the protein CASSYAISADTQYF.

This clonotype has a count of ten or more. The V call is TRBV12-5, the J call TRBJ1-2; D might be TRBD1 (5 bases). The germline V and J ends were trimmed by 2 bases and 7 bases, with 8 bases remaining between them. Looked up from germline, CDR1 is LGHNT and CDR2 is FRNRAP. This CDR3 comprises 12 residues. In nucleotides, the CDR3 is TGTGCTAGTGGTTTGTCGAGGGGTGGCTACACCTTC. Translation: CASGLSRGGYTF.

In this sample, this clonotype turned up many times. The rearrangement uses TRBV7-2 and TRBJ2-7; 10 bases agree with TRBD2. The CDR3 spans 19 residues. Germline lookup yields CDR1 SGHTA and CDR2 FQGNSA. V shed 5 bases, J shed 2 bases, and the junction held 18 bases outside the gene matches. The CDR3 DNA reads TGTGCCAGCAGCGCTAGCAGGCTAGCGGGGGACCCCCATCCCTACGAGCAGTACTTC. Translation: CASSASRLAGDPHPYEQYF. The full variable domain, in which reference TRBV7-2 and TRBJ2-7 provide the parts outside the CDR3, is GAGVSQSPSNKVTEKGKDVELRCDPISGHTALYWYRQSLGQGLEFLIYFQGNSAPDKSGLPSDRFSAERTGGSVSTLTIQRTQQEDSAVYLCASSASRLAGDPHPYEQYFGPGTRLTVT.

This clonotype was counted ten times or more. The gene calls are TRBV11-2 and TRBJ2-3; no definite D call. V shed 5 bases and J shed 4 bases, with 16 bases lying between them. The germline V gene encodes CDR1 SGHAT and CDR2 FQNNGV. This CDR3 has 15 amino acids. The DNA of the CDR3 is TGTGCCAGCAGCCTATCGTCGGGCGGCGCAGATACGCAGTATTTT. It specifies CASSLSSGGADTQYF.

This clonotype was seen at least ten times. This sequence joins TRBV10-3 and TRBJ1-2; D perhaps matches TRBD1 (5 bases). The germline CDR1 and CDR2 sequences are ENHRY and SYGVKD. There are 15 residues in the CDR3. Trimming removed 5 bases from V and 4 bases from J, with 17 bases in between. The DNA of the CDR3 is TGTGCCATCAGTACCGGGACGAGTAAAACCTATGGCTACACCTTC. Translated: CAISTGTSKTYGYTF.